Detailed here is one TCR beta chain. Its antigen is not known. The germline gives CDR1 SGHAT, CDR2 FQNNGV. The V segment lost 5 bases and the J segment 5 bases; nucleotides outside the gene matches: 11. The CDR3 has 15 amino acids. This entry comes from a study of cytomegalovirus exposure and HLA in healthy donors. Study details: Unique TCRs numbering some 93 million, obtained from HLA-typed donors, made up an early data release.

Notes on the study in general: There were reportedly fewer N-insertions in an Asian-associated ancestry cluster than the roughly 670-donor mean, in a later analysis. Some segments of the V type, notably TRBV6-2 and TRBV6-3, were excluded as indistinguishable.

The PCR made use of 60 Vbeta and 13 Jbeta primers. The repertoire was sequenced with immunoSEQ multiplex PCR; TCRdb's copy has only in-frame clones and lacks some. This table has roughly 100,000 clones, 78% appearing once. The sequence derives from a man under 40 in good health and CMV-seronegative. Sequencing was performed on PBMCs. The rearrangement uses TRBV11-2 and TRBJ1-2; 7 positions agree with TRBD1. As DNA, the CDR3 is TGTGCCAGCAGCCCGGGACAGTCAAAGGGGTATGGCTACACCTTC. It codes for CASSPGQSKGYGYTF.